The T cell receptor (beta chain) described here comes from a study of blood T cell repertoires in COVID-19. The wider study: Samples of COVID-19 (acute and convalescent) were obtained from the United States, Italy and Spain. The cDNA or gDNA used as material had been derived from T cells, B-cell-depleted T cells, or PBMCs.

Trimming took 6 bases from V and 0 from J; bases not matched to a gene: 16. This CDR3 has 20 residues. Germline V gives CDR1 LGHNA, CDR2 YNFKEQ. As processed by the authors: Reference gene primer amplification gave nucleated cell count estimates. The protocol was immunoSEQ multiplex PCR, while the TCRdb copy is restricted to in-frame clones and leaves out a portion. V and J calls and clone size are copied from that table; D and trimming were computed from the DNA. The sample shows some 150,000 clones, 70% to 90% of them seen only once. The TCR originated in a woman aged 70-85 years with acute or convalescent COVID-19. The V and J genes are TRBV4-2 and TRBJ2-1; 11 positions match TRBD2. The source material was peripheral blood. The chain's CDR3 is CASRYLAPGTSGLSYNEQFF. CDR3 sequence (DNA): TGTGCCAGCAGATATCTTGCCCCCGGGACTAGCGGCCTCTCCTACAATGAGCAGTTCTTC.